This T cell receptor (beta chain) was observed in a study of blood T cell repertoires in COVID-19. The protocol was immunoSEQ multiplex PCR, while the TCRdb copy is restricted to in-frame clones and leaves out a portion. The sample carries a few hundred thousand clones, approximately 90% recorded once. V was clipped by 6 bases and J by 6 bases; unmatched bases: 7. CDR1 SNHLY and CDR2 FYNNEI come from the germline V gene. The CDR3 extends over 14 amino acids. This rearrangement joins TRBV2 to TRBJ2-3, with 9 nucleotides matching TRBD2. The sample taken for sequencing was peripheral blood. The TCR sequence derives from a man aged 18-30 years with active or convalescent COVID-19. DNA for the CDR3: TGTGCCAGCAGGAGGCTAGCGGGAACGGATACGCAGTATTTT. Residues: CASRRLAGTDTQYF.